A single sample gave rise to the 14 T cell receptor beta chains below, sequenced in a study of shared clonotypes between healthy human individuals. This table comes from immunoSEQ multiplex PCR, and its TCRdb copy is limited to in-frame clones, with some not included. Of some 2,100,000 clones in the sample, nearly 97% are singletons; the top ten hold 0.13%. Sequenced material: naive CD4+ T cells sorted from blood. The subset denotes: CD45RA+ positively selected. Receptor source: a man younger than 30 in good health.

This clone was recorded only once. The chain combines TRBV5-1 with TRBJ2-1, with TRBD2 matching over 11 bases. Germline V lookup: CDR1 SGHRS, CDR2 YFSETQ. Unmatched junction bases numbered 7, after V lost 4 bases and J lost 4 bases. This CDR3 region has 16 residues. This CDR3 is CASSPPTSGDYNEQFF. The CDR3 nucleotides read TGCGCCAGCAGCCCGCCGACTAGCGGGGATTACAATGAGCAGTTCTTC. Full variable domain (rest looked up from reference TRBV5-1 and TRBJ2-1): KAGVTQTPRYLIKTRGQQVTLSCSPISGHRSVSWYQQTPGQGLQFLFEYFSETQRNKGNFPGRFSGRQFSNSRSEMNVSTLELGDSALYLCASSPPTSGDYNEQFFGPGTRLTVL.

V is TRBV7-9 and J is TRBJ1-6; 7 bases are a match to TRBD1. There are 14 residues in the CDR3. Per germline, CDR1 SEHNR and CDR2 FQNEAQ (reference sequence). The V segment lost 2 bases and the J segment 6 bases; nucleotides outside the gene matches: 1. The CDR3 is CASSLTGVNSPLHF. CDR3 sequence (DNA): TGTGCCAGCAGCTTAACAGGGGTTAATTCACCCCTCCACTTT.

The chain uses TRBV5-1 and TRBJ2-5; 9 nucleotides match TRBD2. This CDR3 has 20 amino acids. Germline-derived CDR1 and CDR2 are SGHRS and YFSETQ. Trimming took 4 bases from V and 0 from J; bases not matched to a gene: 19. The CDR3 loop is CASSGGQKTSGLSYQETQYF. Written as DNA, the CDR3 is TGCGCCAGCAGCGGAGGGCAAAAAACTAGCGGGTTGTCGTACCAAGAGACCCAGTACTTC.

V is TRBV2 and J is TRBJ1-3; 7 nucleotides agree with TRBD1. The CDR3 spans 15 residues. Germline CDR1 reads SNHLY; CDR2 reads FYNNEI. The junction had 7 bases not matched to a gene; V was cut back by 6 bases and J by 2 bases. The CDR3 spells CASRVGTGAGNTIYF. CDR3 in DNA: TGTGCCAGCAGAGTAGGTACAGGGGCTGGAAACACCATATATTTT.

V is TRBV25-1 and J is TRBJ2-1; the match to TRBD2 covers 10 bases. Germline CDR1 is MGHDK and CDR2 is SYGVNS. Germline trimming cut 3 bases from V and 4 bases from J; bases unmatched to any gene: 3. This CDR3 region has 15 residues. The CDR3 sequence is CASSDPSGGYNEQFF. The CDR3 nucleotides are TGTGCCAGCAGTGACCCTAGCGGGGGTTACAATGAGCAGTTCTTC.

The count of this clone is one. V usage is TRBV7-2 and J usage is TRBJ2-1; D may match TRBD1 or TRBD2 (5 bases each). CDR1 is SGHTA, CDR2 FQGNSA, per germline. The CDR3 has 16 residues. Deletions cut 1 base from V and 6 bases from J, with 16 bases between. CDR3: CASSLVTGTDLNEQFF. The CDR3 DNA reads TGTGCCAGCAGCTTAGTCACCGGGACGGATCTCAATGAGCAGTTCTTC.

The rearrangement uses TRBV30 and TRBJ2-6; D tentatively reads TRBD1 or TRBD2 (6 bases each). V was clipped by 0 bases and J by 4 bases, with 22 bases between them. The CDR3 consists of 19 residues. Germline V gene lookup returns CDR1 GTSNPN and CDR2 SVGIG (reference sequence). In DNA, the CDR3 is TGTGCCTGGAGTGTAGGCCAGGGGACGGGAGTTGCGGGGGCCAACGTCCTGACTTTC. Protein product: CAWSVGQGTGVAGANVLTF. Full variable domain (remainder filled in from reference TRBV30 and TRBJ2-6): SQTIHQWPATLVQPVGSPLSLECTVEGTSNPNLYWYRQAAGRGLQLLFYSVGIGQISSEVPQNLSASRPQDRQFILSSKKLLLSDSGFYLCAWSVGQGTGVAGANVLTFGAGSRLTVL.

The rearrangement links TRBV4-1 to TRBJ1-5; D gene ambiguous. The CDR3 loop spans 13 amino acids. The V gene lost 2 bases and the J gene lost 6 bases, with 8 bases spanning the gap. CDR1 MGHRA and CDR2 YSYEKL come from the germline V gene. CDR3 DNA: TGCGCCAGCAGCCAAATTGTGCTTCAGCCCCAGCATTTT. It specifies CASSQIVLQPQHF.

This chain uses TRBV5-1 with TRBJ2-7; 9 bases are a match to TRBD1. Germline-derived CDR1 and CDR2 are SGHRS and YFSETQ. J lost 6 bases, V lost 0 bases, and 7 bases had no gene match. The CDR3 is 15 residues long. The CDR3 DNA reads TGCGCCAGCAGCTTGGAGGGACAGGGTTTGTCCGAGCAGTACTTC. It is translated as CASSLEGQGLSEQYF.

The rearrangement joins TRBV30 to TRBJ2-7; D is tentatively TRBD1 or TRBD2 (5 bases each). There are 13 residues in the CDR3. Looked up from germline, CDR1 is GTSNPN and CDR2 is SVGIG (reference sequence). The V end was cut by 1 base, the J end by 5 bases, with 12 bases between. Here the CDR3 reads CAWSAVRENEQYF. The DNA of the CDR3 is TGTGCCTGGAGTGCCGTCAGGGAGAACGAGCAGTACTTC.

The V and J genes are TRBV7-2 and TRBJ2-7; 9 bases line up with TRBD2. CDR1 and CDR2 (germline): SGHTA, FQGNSA. V gave up 7 bases and J gave up 3 bases; unmatched junction bases: 10. The CDR3 totals 15 residues. The CDR3, as DNA: TGTGCCAGCACCAAACCCCTAGCGGGATACTACGAGCAGTACTTC. Encoded protein: CASTKPLAGYYEQYF. The full variable domain, its missing parts supplied by reference TRBV7-2 and TRBJ2-7, is GAGVSQSPSNKVTEKGKDVELRCDPISGHTALYWYRQSLGQGLEFLIYFQGNSAPDKSGLPSDRFSAERTGGSVSTLTIQRTQQEDSAVYLCASTKPLAGYYEQYFGPGTRLTVT.

About this clone itself: Other DNA variants within this sample encode the same CDR3. This rearrangement joins TRBV2 to TRBJ2-2; 7 nucleotides align to TRBD1. Losses at the gene ends were 3 bases for V and 6 bases for J; bases not matched to a gene: 4. There are 14 residues in the CDR3. Germline CDR1 is SNHLY and CDR2 is FYNNEI. The CDR3 spells CASSDDTGAGELFF. As DNA, the CDR3 is TGTGCCAGCAGTGACGATACAGGGGCCGGGGAGCTGTTTTTT. The complete variable domain, with remaining parts taken from reference TRBV2 and TRBJ2-2, reads EPEVTQTPSHQVTQMGQEVILRCVPISNHLYFYWYRQILGQKVEFLVSFYNNEISEKSEIFDDQFSVERPDGSNFTLKIRSTKLEDSAMYFCASSDDTGAGELFFGEGSRLTVL.

The table lists this clone with a count of one. The V and J genes are TRBV7-2 and TRBJ1-1; maybe TRBD1 (6 bases). The V gene lost 6 bases and the J gene lost 4 bases, with 9 bases spanning the gap. The germline V gene has CDR1 SGHTA and CDR2 FQGNSA. This CDR3 is 12 amino acids long. The CDR3 DNA reads TGTGCCAGCAGAAGGGGGGGCACTGAAGCTTTCTTT. As protein: CASRRGGTEAFF.

The V gene is TRBV9, the J gene TRBJ2-3; D could derive from TRBD1 or TRBD2 (5 bases each). The germline V gene has CDR1 SGDLS and CDR2 YYNGEE. The CDR3 is 17 amino acids. Trimming pared 3 bases from V and 2 bases from J, leaving 19 bases between. The CDR3, as DNA: TGTGCCAGCAGCGGAAGCCAAGAGGGGCTGGTCACAGATACGCAGTATTTT. This sequence encodes CASSGSQEGLVTDTQYF.